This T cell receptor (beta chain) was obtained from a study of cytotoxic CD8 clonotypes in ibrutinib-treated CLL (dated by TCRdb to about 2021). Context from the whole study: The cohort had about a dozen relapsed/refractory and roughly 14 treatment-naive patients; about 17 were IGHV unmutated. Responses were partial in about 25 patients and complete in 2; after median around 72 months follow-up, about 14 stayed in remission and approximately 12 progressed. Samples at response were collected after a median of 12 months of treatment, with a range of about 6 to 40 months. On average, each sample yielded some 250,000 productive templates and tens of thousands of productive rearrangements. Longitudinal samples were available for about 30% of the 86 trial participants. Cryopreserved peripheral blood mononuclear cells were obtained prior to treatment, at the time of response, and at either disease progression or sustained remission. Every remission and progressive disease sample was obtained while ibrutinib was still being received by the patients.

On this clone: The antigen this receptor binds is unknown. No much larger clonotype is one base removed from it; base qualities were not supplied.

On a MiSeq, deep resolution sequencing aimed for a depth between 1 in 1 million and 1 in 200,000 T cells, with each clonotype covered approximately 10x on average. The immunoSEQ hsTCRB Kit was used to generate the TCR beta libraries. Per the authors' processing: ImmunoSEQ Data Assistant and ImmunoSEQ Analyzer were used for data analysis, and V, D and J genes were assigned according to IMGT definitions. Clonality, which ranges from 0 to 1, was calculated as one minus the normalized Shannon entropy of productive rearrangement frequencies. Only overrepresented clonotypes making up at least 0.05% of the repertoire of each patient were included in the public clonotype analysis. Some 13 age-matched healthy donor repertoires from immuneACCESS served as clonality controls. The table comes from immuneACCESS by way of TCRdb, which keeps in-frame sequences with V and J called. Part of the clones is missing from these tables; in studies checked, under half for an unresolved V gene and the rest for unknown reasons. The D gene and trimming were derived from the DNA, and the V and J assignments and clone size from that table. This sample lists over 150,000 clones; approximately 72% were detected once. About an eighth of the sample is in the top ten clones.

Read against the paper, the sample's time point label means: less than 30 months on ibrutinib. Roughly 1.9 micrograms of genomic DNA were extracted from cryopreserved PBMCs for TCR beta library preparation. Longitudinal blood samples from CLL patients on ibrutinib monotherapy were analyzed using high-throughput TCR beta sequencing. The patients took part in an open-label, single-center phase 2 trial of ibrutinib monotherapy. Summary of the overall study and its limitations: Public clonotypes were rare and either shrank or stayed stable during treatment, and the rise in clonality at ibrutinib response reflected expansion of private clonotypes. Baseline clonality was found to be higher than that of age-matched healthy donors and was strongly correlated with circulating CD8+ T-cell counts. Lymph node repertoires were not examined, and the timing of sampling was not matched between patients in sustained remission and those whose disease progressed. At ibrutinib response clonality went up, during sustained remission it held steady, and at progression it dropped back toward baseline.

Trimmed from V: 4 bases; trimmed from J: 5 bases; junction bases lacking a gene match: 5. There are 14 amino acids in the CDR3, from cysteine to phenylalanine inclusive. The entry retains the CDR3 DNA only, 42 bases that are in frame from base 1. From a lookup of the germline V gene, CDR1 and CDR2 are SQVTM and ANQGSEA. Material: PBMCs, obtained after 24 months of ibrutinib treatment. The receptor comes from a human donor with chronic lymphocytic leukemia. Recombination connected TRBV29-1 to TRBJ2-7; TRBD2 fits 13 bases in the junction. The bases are TGCAGCGTTGTATTCGGACTAGCGGGGGACGAGCAGTACTTC. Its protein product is CSVVFGLAGDEQYF.